This entry lists 25 T cell receptor beta chains sequenced from one sample in a study of T cell repertoires in cytomegalovirus infection. TCRdb itself ran the reads through MiXCR, one entry per CDR3 protein. The sample has more than 500,000 distinct CDR3 sequences, approximately 16% seen once; the top ten hold around 25%. The sequenced sample consisted of CD8+ T cells from PBMCs. These receptors were obtained from a human donor in good health (CMV status not recorded). Some clones in this sample may be carry-over from other donors' samples.

The chain recombines TRBV14 with TRBJ1-3, with D possibly being TRBD1 (6 bases). The CDR3 contains 15 residues. Trimming took off 1 base at V and 2 bases at J, with 9 bases between the two ends. CDR1 SGHDN and CDR2 FVKESK come from the germline V gene. The CDR3 is CASSQVHRAGNTIYF. DNA of the CDR3: TGTGCCAGCAGCCAAGTACACAGGGCTGGAAACACCATATATTTT.

At least ten counts were recorded for this clonotype. The rearrangement joins TRBV7-6 to TRBJ1-6; 9 bases line up with TRBD1. The germline gives CDR1 SGHVS, CDR2 FNYEAQ. The junction had 2 bases not matched to a gene; V was cut back by 0 bases and J by 5 bases. This CDR3 spans 16 amino acids. The DNA of the CDR3 is TGTGCCAGCAGCTTAGCCGGGACAGGGCATAATTCACCCCTCCACTTT. Residues: CASSLAGTGHNSPLHF.

This clonotype showed up just a few times. CDR3 sequence: CASSRSSGRDEQFF. DNA of the CDR3: TGTGCCAGCAGCCGCTCTAGCGGGAGAGATGAGCAGTTCTTC. The chain uses TRBV7-9 and TRBJ2-1, with TRBD2 identical over 10 bases. Germline-derived CDR1 and CDR2 are SEHNR and FQNEAQ (reference sequence). The trim removed 5 bases at V and 8 bases at J, leaving 6 bases unmatched. CDR3 length: 14 residues.

This clonotype has just a few counts. The chain joins TRBV9 to TRBJ2-7, with D unresolved. V was shortened by 4 bases and J by 7 bases, with 21 bases between the two germline ends. Germline lookup yields CDR1 SGDLS and CDR2 YYNGEE. The CDR3 length is 15 residues. The CDR3 nucleotides are TGTGCCAGCAGCCCCCGGCCAGTTGCTGTGGGGGAGCAGTACTTC. Its translation is CASSPRPVAVGEQYF.

This clonotype was picked up a small number of times. The CDR3 sequence: CASSQDFGSRYGYTF. The CDR3 region has the DNA TGTGCCAGCAGCCAAGATTTCGGCAGTCGCTATGGCTACACCTTC. The chain combines TRBV3-1 with TRBJ1-2; D remains unclear. Trimming stripped 0 bases from V and 4 bases from J, with 12 bases between. The CDR3 has 15 residues. Germline V gene data show CDR1 as LGHDT and CDR2 as YNNKEL (reference sequence). Together with reference TRBV3-1 and TRBJ1-2, the CDR3 gives the full variable domain: DTAVSQTPKYLVTQMGNDKSIKCEQNLGHDTMYWYKQDSKKFLKIMFSYNNKELIINETVPNRFSPKSPDKAHLNLHINSLELGDSAVYFCASSQDFGSRYGYTFGSGTRLTVV.

This clonotype has more than one count but fewer than ten. The genes are TRBV4-1 and TRBJ1-2, with a tentative D call TRBD1 (5 bases). Germline CDR1 MGHRA, CDR2 YSYEKL. Trimming stripped 4 bases from V and 5 bases from J, with 11 bases between. The CDR3 is made up of 13 amino acids. The CDR3 spells CASSPTRQYGYTF. The CDR3 nucleotides read TGCGCCAGCAGCCCAACCAGACAGTATGGCTACACCTTC.

Ten or more counts support this clonotype. The genes are TRBV28 and TRBJ1-1; 7 bases line up with TRBD1. Germline V CDR1 and CDR2: MDHEN, SYDVKM. V lost 2 bases, J lost 3 bases, and 6 bases stayed unmatched. The CDR3 covers 15 residues. CDR3 protein: CASSLGGGGYTEAFF. The CDR3 DNA sequence: TGTGCCAGCAGTTTAGGAGGGGGCGGGTACACTGAAGCTTTCTTT. The variable domain in full, completed from reference TRBV28 and TRBJ1-1, reads DVKVTQSSRYLVKRTGEKVFLECVQDMDHENMFWYRQDPGLGLRLIYFSYDVKMKEKGDIPEGYSVSREKKERFSLILESASTNQTSMYLCASSLGGGGYTEAFFGQGTRLTVV.

This clonotype was found many times. The chain is built from TRBV7-9 and TRBJ2-4; the D call may be TRBD1 or TRBD2 (6 bases each). Per germline, CDR1 SEHNR and CDR2 FQNEAQ (reference sequence). The CDR3 is 17 residues long. Deletions cut 5 bases from V and 0 bases from J, with 17 bases between. The CDR3 nucleotides are TGTGCCAGCAGCCCCCGGGGGCTCCAGCTAGCCAAAAACATTCAGTACTTC. It codes for CASSPRGLQLAKNIQYF.

The sample holds a few counts of this clonotype. The chain combines TRBV20-1 with TRBJ1-2; TRBD1 matches 7 bases. The J segment lost 7 bases and the V segment lost 6 bases, leaving 8 bases of the junction unmatched. CDR1 is DFQATT, CDR2 SNEGSKA, per germline (reference sequence). This CDR3 is built from 12 residues. The CDR3 region is CSAEESGGGYTF. Written as DNA, the CDR3 is TGCAGTGCAGAGGAATCAGGGGGTGGCTACACCTTC.

The table lists this clonotype with many counts. The chain links TRBV12-3 or TRBV12-4 to TRBJ1-5, with D unresolved. The CDR3 consists of 17 residues. The germline V and J ends were trimmed by 7 bases and 1 base, with 20 bases remaining between them. CDR3 in DNA: TGTGCCAGCACCCTCAACCCCGCCCTCTTCAGCAATCAGCCCCAGCATTTT. As protein: CASTLNPALFSNQPQHF.

This clonotype was detected ten times or more. The rearrangement uses TRBV9 and TRBJ2-1; 8 nucleotides match TRBD2. This CDR3 comprises 15 residues. The germline V gene encodes CDR1 SGDLS and CDR2 YYNGEE. Germline trimming cut 4 bases from V and 8 bases from J; bases unmatched to any gene: 11. CDR3 amino acids: CASSQAGALLDEQFF. The CDR3, as DNA: TGTGCCAGCAGCCAAGCGGGGGCGCTACTCGATGAGCAGTTCTTC.

The rearrangement links TRBV6-6 to TRBJ2-1; D might be TRBD1 or TRBD2, each matching 5 bases. The CDR3 consists of 15 residues. The germline V and J ends were trimmed by 6 bases and 1 base, with 13 bases remaining between them. The germline gives CDR1 MNHNY, CDR2 SVGAGI (reference sequence). The CDR3 loop reads CASSPPEGSYNEQFF. The CDR3 nucleotides read TGTGCCAGCAGCCCTCCAGAGGGGTCCTACAATGAGCAGTTCTTC.

The chain uses TRBV3-1 and TRBJ1-6; maybe TRBD1 (5 bases). CDR1 and CDR2 (germline): LGHDT, YNNKEL (reference sequence). Trimming removed 0 bases at V and 0 bases at J, with 9 bases between. This CDR3 has 17 residues. CDR3 in amino acids: CASSQDRVRSYNSPLHF. Written as DNA, the CDR3 is TGTGCCAGCAGCCAAGACAGGGTGCGCTCCTATAATTCACCCCTCCACTTT.

This clonotype was counted only a few times. The chain joins TRBV7-9 to TRBJ1-3, with D perhaps matching TRBD1 (6 bases). The V gene's germline CDR1 is SEHNR and CDR2 FQNEAQ (reference sequence). This CDR3 contains 17 residues. The V end lost 5 bases, the J end lost 0 bases, and 17 bases lay between the germline ends. The CDR3 loop is CASSPLPGHLSGNTIYF. CDR3 nucleotide sequence: TGTGCCAGCAGCCCGCTCCCGGGACACCTCTCTGGAAACACCATATATTTT. The complete variable domain, with remaining parts taken from reference TRBV7-9 and TRBJ1-3, reads DTGVSQNPRHKITKRGQNVTFRCDPISEHNRLYWYRQTLGQGPEFLTYFQNEAQLEKSRLLSDRFSAERPKGSFSTLEIQRTEQGDSAMYLCASSPLPGHLSGNTIYFGEGSWLTVV.

This clonotype came up many times. This chain uses TRBV19 with TRBJ1-6, with no clear D. This CDR3 comprises 16 residues. Trimming removed 3 bases from V and 1 base from J, with 10 bases in between. Germline V lookup: CDR1 LNHDA, CDR2 SQIVND (reference sequence). The CDR3 nucleotides are TGTGCCAGTAGTATGAGGGTATTGTCCTATAATTCACCCCTCCACTTT. Its translation is CASSMRVLSYNSPLHF.

This clonotype showed up many times. The chain joins TRBV7-9 to TRBJ2-1; a possible D gene is TRBD1 (5 bases). V gave up 1 base and J gave up 4 bases, with 14 bases separating them. This CDR3 has 16 amino acids. CDR1 and CDR2 from the germline V gene are SEHNR and FQNEAQ (reference sequence). The CDR3: CASSLGSRNRYNEQFF. CDR3 DNA: TGTGCCAGCAGCTTAGGTTCAAGAAACAGGTACAATGAGCAGTTCTTC. The complete variable domain, with remaining parts taken from reference TRBV7-9 and TRBJ2-1, reads DTGVSQNPRHKITKRGQNVTFRCDPISEHNRLYWYRQTLGQGPEFLTYFQNEAQLEKSRLLSDRFSAERPKGSFSTLEIQRTEQGDSAMYLCASSLGSRNRYNEQFFGPGTRLTVL.

This chain uses TRBV30 with TRBJ2-2; 13 bases align to TRBD2. After removal of 1 base from V and 3 bases from J, the junction contained 2 bases not matched to a gene. Germline CDR1 and CDR2: GTSNPN and SVGIG (reference sequence). The CDR3 totals 16 residues. This CDR3 reads CAWSDGTSGDTGELFF. The CDR3 coding sequence is TGTGCCTGGAGTGACGGGACTAGCGGGGACACCGGGGAGCTGTTTTTT. Based on the CDR3 plus reference TRBV30 and TRBJ2-2, the full variable domain is SQTIHQWPATLVQPVGSPLSLECTVEGTSNPNLYWYRQAAGRGLQLLFYSVGIGQISSEVPQNLSASRPQDRQFILSSKKLLLSDSGFYLCAWSDGTSGDTGELFFGEGSRLTVL.

This clonotype was seen more than once but under ten times. V gene TRBV19 combines with J gene TRBJ2-2, with D perhaps matching TRBD2 (7 bases). Trimming stripped 9 bases from V and 6 bases from J, with 11 bases between. CDR3 length: 12 residues. Germline assignment: CDR1 LNHDA and CDR2 SQIVND (reference sequence). CDR3 in amino acids: CASRGAAGELFF. The CDR3 DNA sequence: TGTGCCAGCCGGGGGGCCGCCGGGGAGCTGTTTTTT.

Many counts were recorded for this clonotype. The genes are TRBV6-2 or TRBV6-3 and TRBJ2-1; the match to TRBD1 covers 10 bases. Germline loops: CDR1 MNHEY, CDR2 SVGEGT. Losses at the gene ends were 8 bases for V and 7 bases for J; bases not matched to a gene: 14. CDR3 size: 16 residues. This CDR3 reads CASCPRDRGEGNEQFF. In DNA form, the CDR3 reads TGTGCCAGCTGCCCCCGGGACAGGGGTGAAGGGAATGAGCAGTTCTTC.

The J gene is TRBJ2-7, the V gene TRBV11-2; perhaps D is TRBD1 or TRBD2 (5 bases each). V lost 6 bases and J lost 3, with 15 bases in between. The CDR3 is 14 residues long. CDR1 is SGHAT, CDR2 FQNNGV, per germline. This CDR3 reads CASSFGTAVYEQYF. The CDR3 DNA is TGTGCCAGCAGTTTCGGGACCGCCGTCTACGAGCAGTACTTC. The full variable domain, with the rest looked up from reference TRBV11-2 and TRBJ2-7, is EAGVAQSPRYKIIEKRQSVAFWCNPISGHATLYWYQQILGQGPKLLIQFQNNGVVDDSQLPKDRFSAERLKGVDSTLKIQPAKLEDSAVYLCASSFGTAVYEQYFGPGTRLTVT.

This clonotype was recorded a few times. V gene TRBV30 combines with J gene TRBJ2-1; tentative D call: TRBD2 (6 bases). The germline V gene encodes CDR1 GTSNPN and CDR2 SVGIG (reference sequence). With 5 bases removed from V and 8 bases from J, the gap between germline ends came to 16 bases. This CDR3 is 13 amino acids long. Here the CDR3 reads CAWALGSPDEQFF. The CDR3 DNA reads TGTGCCTGGGCCCTCGGGAGTCCGGATGAGCAGTTCTTC.

Many counts were recorded for this clonotype. The chain employs TRBV10-3 and TRBJ2-1; D perhaps matches TRBD1 (5 bases). This CDR3 region has 14 residues. CDR1 ENHRY and CDR2 SYGVKD come from the germline V gene. V lost 6 bases and J 4 bases, leaving 13 bases between the germline ends. As DNA, the CDR3 is TGTGCCATCAGGTCACAGGAATTGTACAATGAGCAGTTCTTC. This encodes CAIRSQELYNEQFF.

Ten or more counts support this clonotype. The chain uses TRBV19 and TRBJ1-2; D is unclear. The ends were cut back, 3 bases at V and 0 bases at J, with 11 bases in the middle. The germline V gene has CDR1 LNHDA and CDR2 SQIVND (reference sequence). The CDR3 sequence is 15 residues long. CDR3 in DNA: TGTGCCAGTAGTATTAGGCGGGCTTCTAACTATGGCTACACCTTC. Translation gives CASSIRRASNYGYTF. Full variable domain (remainder filled in from reference TRBV19 and TRBJ1-2): DGGITQSPKYLFRKEGQNVTLSCEQNLNHDAMYWYRQDPGQGLRLIYYSQIVNDFQKGDIAEGYSVSREKKESFPLTVTSAQKNPTAFYLCASSIRRASNYGYTFGSGTRLTVV.

The table lists this clonotype with many counts. The genes are TRBV12-5 and TRBJ2-2; 11 nucleotides align to TRBD1. V shed 6 bases and J 7 bases; nucleotides not matched to a gene: 7. This CDR3 region has 15 residues. The V gene's germline CDR1 is LGHNT and CDR2 FRNRAP. For the CDR3, the DNA is TGTGCTAGTGGCGGGGACAGGGGGATCGACGGGGAGCTGTTTTTT. Encoded protein: CASGGDRGIDGELFF.

The chain joins TRBV28 to TRBJ2-5, with unresolved D. V was pared by 6 bases and J by 0 bases, with 8 bases between. The germline V gene has CDR1 MDHEN and CDR2 SYDVKM. The CDR3 is 13 amino acids. The CDR3 sequence: CASRGSYQETQYF. DNA for the CDR3: TGTGCCAGCAGGGGATCGTACCAAGAGACCCAGTACTTC.